This T cell receptor (beta chain) was recorded in a study of vaccination effects on CD4 cells after COVID-19. The repertoire was sequenced with immunoSEQ multiplex PCR; TCRdb's copy has only in-frame clones and lacks some. The table has tens of thousands of clones, 60% to 80% seen once; the top ten hold around 1.1%. Comment on this clone: Its antigen is undetermined.

Findings of the study overall: Healthy vaccinees had only 1 of 255 vaccine-induced clones cross-react with common cold coronaviruses. Marked clonal contraction was seen late after vaccination (in both infection- and vaccine-induced clones).

Peptide-pool stimulation followed by sequencing identified expanded antigen-specific CD4+ clonotypes in the ViraFEST assay. The authors isolated CD4+ T cells after around nine days of culture. Vaccination of participants consisted of two doses of either the BNT162b2 or mRNA-1273 vaccine. Nucleocapsid antibodies stayed negative before and after vaccination, showing no earlier SARS-CoV-2 infection. Days 3 and 7 were when half the medium was replaced with IL-2 medium. This clonotype was obtained from a human donor who received a COVID-19 vaccine. Material: CD4+ T cells from PBMCs cultured with HCoV-OC43 spike peptides, obtained after COVID-19 vaccination. Subset specified: HCoV-OC43 spike overlapping peptide pool stimulation.

CDR3: CASSPGQGARSTEAFF. The CDR3 nucleotides are TGTGCCAGCTCACCTGGGCAGGGGGCGCGAAGCACTGAAGCTTTCTTT. This chain joins TRBV18 and TRBJ1-1; 8 bases line up with TRBD1. The germline V gene has CDR1 KGHSH and CDR2 LQKENI. The CDR3 consists of 16 residues. Trimming removed 3 bases from V and 4 bases from J; junction bases left unmatched: 10.